This TCR beta chain was sequenced in a study of chemoradiotherapy in HPV16-positive cancers. Study overall: Functional T-cell assays on two HPV16-positive patients' cells defined candidate HPV-specific clones and common TCR motifs.

Some clones are missing from TCRdb's copy, which holds only in-frame ones; the method was immunoSEQ multiplex PCR. The data show some 3,100 clones, about 80% seen once. Germline values: CDR1 MNHEY, CDR2 SVGAGI. The CDR3 has 15 amino acids. V lost 6 bases and J lost 6; bases outside the gene matches: 8. The V gene is TRBV6-5, the J gene TRBJ2-1; 10 bases map to TRBD2. This TCR was recovered from a human donor with HPV-associated anogenital cancer. Here the sequenced sample was tumor tissue, taken from a patient who underwent chemoradiotherapy. This CDR3 reads CASRERGGLGNEQFF. For the CDR3, the DNA is TGTGCCAGCAGGGAGCGGGGGGGCCTAGGCAATGAGCAGTTCTTC.